The 9 T cell receptor beta chains below were found in one sample sequenced in a study of glioma-infiltrating T cells (dated by TCRdb to about 2016). TCRdb records Illumina MiSeq as the sequencer. The iRepertoire nested amplicon-rescue multiplex PCR (arm-PCR) platform was used to amplify TCR alpha and beta CDR3 regions from RNA. In TCRdb, the public reads were trimmed at Q25 with fastp and aligned with MiXCR, with productive beta chains retained. Identical CDR3 protein sequences are pooled into one entry, listed with their most common genes and DNA. The sample table shows some 6,200 distinct CDR3 sequences, and roughly 30% are seen once. The leading ten clones occupy roughly 13% of the sample. The sequenced sample was glioma tissue, nonneoplastic brain tissue, or PBMCs (not recorded which). The receptors originated from a human donor with low-grade glioma or glioblastoma, undergoing nonglioma brain surgery, or in good health (not recorded which).

For this clonotype: This likely comes from a read error, as the CDR3 has no conserved phenylalanine or tryptophan at its end. No DNA is shown, since the ends of the CDR3 on it are uncertain; the CDR3 is the one TCRdb lists. This chain joins TRBV25-1 and TRBJ1-1. The CDR3 is 12 residues long, ends included. The germline V gene encodes CDR1 MGHDK and CDR2 SYGVNS. The CDR3 here is CARQQMNTEAVL.

Many counts were recorded for this clonotype. The rearrangement uses TRBV20-1 and TRBJ2-3; 8 nucleotides match TRBD2. This CDR3 is 15 amino acids long. V lost 6 bases to trimming and J lost 4 bases; unmatched junction nucleotides: 12. The germline V gene encodes CDR1 DFQATT and CDR2 SNEGSKA (reference sequence). The CDR3 DNA follows: TGCAGTGCCCCTGAAGCGGGGGCTTCTCCAGATACGCAGTATTTT. It encodes CSAPEAGASPDTQYF.

This clonotype is termed medium-sized (0.01 to 0.1%). V gene TRBV24-1 combines with J gene TRBJ2-2, with 7 nucleotides matching TRBD1. The CDR3 sequence is 14 residues long. CDR1 is KGHDR and CDR2 is SFDVKD in the germline V gene. V was pared by 4 bases and J by 8 bases, with 6 bases of the junction left unmatched. In DNA, the CDR3 is TGTGCCACCAGTGACCAAGGGACAGCTGGGGAGCTGTTTTTT. It yields the protein CATSDQGTAGELFF.

Comments on this clonotype: This CDR3 is missing its conserved last phenylalanine or tryptophan, likely due to a read error. The DNA is omitted, as the CDR3 cannot be located on it reliably, and the CDR3 follows TCRdb's listing. V is TRBV6-1 and J is TRBJ1-1; the D segment call TRBD1 is taken from the table without a DNA check. The CDR3 is 14 amino acids in total, end residues counted. The germline V gene encodes CDR1 MNHNS and CDR2 SASEGT. This CDR3 is CASSALDRDTEACG.

Within the sample, this clonotype is medium-sized. This chain uses TRBV28 with TRBJ2-7; 10 bases are a match to TRBD2. Trimming removed 7 bases from V and 3 bases from J; junction bases left unmatched: 6. The CDR3 is 14 residues long. Per germline, CDR1 MDHEN and CDR2 SYDVKM. This chain's CDR3 is CASTPGLALYEQYF. The CDR3 DNA follows: TGTGCCAGCACGCCGGGACTAGCGCTCTACGAGCAGTACTTC.

This clonotype showed up many times. Mismatch with germline at one junction end may stem from a read error. The chain joins TRBV3-1 to TRBJ2-1; D not certain. This CDR3 comprises 14 residues. The germline CDR1 and CDR2 sequences are LGHDT and YNNKEL (reference sequence). CDR3 sequence reads: CASGQEWNNNEQFF. The DNA for the CDR3 is TGTGCCAGCGGCCAAGAATGGAATAACAATGAGCAGTTCTTC.

The rearrangement uses TRBV7-2 and TRBJ1-1; D remains unclear. This CDR3 has 15 amino acids. Germline CDR1 reads SGHTA; CDR2 reads FQGNSA. Here the CDR3 reads CVSSLGDFLNTEAFF. Written as DNA, the CDR3 is TGTGTTAGCAGCTTAGGAGACTTTCTGAACACTGAAGCTTTCTTT.

Notes on this clonotype: The germline gene is not matched at one end of the junction; a read error may be the cause. The chain recombines TRBV6-1 with TRBJ2-1; D remains unclear. The germline V gene has CDR1 MNHNS and CDR2 SASEGT. There are 15 residues in the CDR3. In DNA, the CDR3 is TGTGCCAGCAGTCCCACTACCAGCTCCCACAATCCGCCGTCCTTC. Protein sequence: CASSPTTSSHNPPSF.

The sample holds many counts of this clonotype. The chain uses TRBV2 and TRBJ1-1; D might be TRBD1 (5 bases). Trimming removed 4 bases at V and 1 base at J, with 7 bases between. CDR1 and CDR2 from the germline V gene are SNHLY and FYNNEI. This CDR3 contains 13 residues. This CDR3 reads CASSGQGNTEAFF. The CDR3 nucleotides are TGTGCCAGCAGTGGGCAGGGGAACACTGAAGCTTTCTTT. Full variable domain (missing parts from reference TRBV2 and TRBJ1-1): EPEVTQTPSHQVTQMGQEVILRCVPISNHLYFYWYRQILGQKVEFLVSFYNNEISEKSEIFDDQFSVERPDGSNFTLKIRSTKLEDSAMYFCASSGQGNTEAFFGQGTRLTVV.